This entry lists 21 T cell receptor beta chains sequenced from one sample in a study of blood T cell repertoires in COVID-19. Measured with immunoSEQ multiplex PCR; TCRdb has only the in-frame clones, and not every one. The data hold a few hundred thousand clones, with 82% observed a single time. Sequenced sample: PBMCs or T cells enriched from blood (not recorded which). The receptors were gathered from a woman aged 55-69 years who had recovered from COVID-19.

The chain uses TRBV4-2 and TRBJ2-1, with 9 positions matching TRBD1. The germline V gene has CDR1 LGHNA and CDR2 YNFKEQ. Trimming at V came to 0 bases and at J to 4 bases, leaving 4 bases not matched to a gene. CDR3 length equals 16 residues. The CDR3 DNA sequence: TGTGCCAGCAGCCAAGATGGACAGGGGCGATACAATGAGCAGTTCTTC. This translates into CASSQDGQGRYNEQFF.

The chain joins TRBV4-1 to TRBJ2-5; no clear D. V lost 4 bases and J 1 base, leaving 10 bases between the germline ends. This CDR3 has 14 residues. The germline V gene encodes CDR1 MGHRA and CDR2 YSYEKL. CDR3 nucleotide sequence: TGCGCCAGCAGCCGAACTTCAATCCAAGAGACCCAGTACTTC. This gives the protein CASSRTSIQETQYF.

The chain joins TRBV6-6 to TRBJ1-1, with 7 bases fitting TRBD1. CDR1 and CDR2 from the germline V gene are MNHNY and SVGAGI (reference sequence). This CDR3 has 15 amino acids. The junction had 11 bases not matched to a gene; V was cut back by 6 bases and J by 4 bases. The CDR3: CASSAPQEGATEAFF. In nucleotides, the CDR3 is TGTGCCAGCAGCGCCCCACAGGAGGGGGCCACTGAAGCTTTCTTT.

The chain has TRBV15 and TRBJ2-3, with 9 positions matching TRBD1. Per germline, CDR1 LNHNV and CDR2 YYDKDF (reference sequence). CDR3 length: 16 amino acids. The V and J ends lost 4 bases and 3 bases, in that order; junction bases with no gene match: 8. As DNA, the CDR3 is TGTGCCACCAGCACTCGGACAGGGGATTTTACAGATACGCAGTATTTT. It yields the protein CATSTRTGDFTDTQYF.

The gene calls are TRBV7-9 and TRBJ2-1; TRBD2 matches at 9 bases. The length of the CDR3 is 17 residues. V lost 1 base to trimming and J lost 3 bases; unmatched junction nucleotides: 7. CDR1 and CDR2 (germline): SEHNR, FQNEAQ (reference sequence). DNA for the CDR3: TGTGCCAGCAGCTTAGAGGCTTCTAGCGGGGACTACAATGAGCAGTTCTTC. Translating gives CASSLEASSGDYNEQFF.

V is TRBV4-3 and J is TRBJ1-2, with 10 bases identical to TRBD1. CDR1 is LGHNA and CDR2 is YSLEER in the germline V gene. The J segment lost 9 bases and the V segment lost 5 bases, leaving 3 bases of the junction unmatched. This CDR3 is 12 amino acids long. The CDR3 DNA reads as TGCGCCAGCAGCTGGGACAGGGGAAGCTACACCTTC. It encodes CASSWDRGSYTF.

V and J are TRBV7-2 and TRBJ2-1, with 9 bases aligning to TRBD1. The CDR3 is 15 residues long. In germline, CDR1 is SGHTA, CDR2 FQGNSA. V shed 5 bases and J 6 bases; nucleotides not matched to a gene: 8. The CDR3 protein is CASSLSGQGINEQFF. CDR3 DNA sequence: TGTGCCAGCAGCCTCTCGGGACAGGGCATCAATGAGCAGTTCTTC.

The chain couples TRBV18 to TRBJ2-2, with D unclear. This CDR3 is built from 12 residues. Germline V gives CDR1 KGHSH, CDR2 LQKENI. Trimming removed 3 bases at V and 8 bases at J, with 7 bases between. CDR3 sequence reads: CASSPPGGELFF. CDR3 DNA sequence: TGTGCCAGCTCACCCCCAGGAGGGGAGCTGTTTTTT.

This chain joins TRBV19 and TRBJ2-5; D unresolved. CDR3 length: 14 amino acids. Germline V lookup: CDR1 LNHDA, CDR2 SQIVND (reference sequence). The V end lost 3 bases, the J end lost 2 bases, and 10 bases lay between the germline ends. The CDR3 protein is CASSMLQKQETQYF. Written as DNA, the CDR3 is TGTGCCAGTAGTATGTTACAGAAACAAGAGACCCAGTACTTC. Looking up the rest from reference TRBV19 and TRBJ2-5 gives the full variable domain: DGGITQSPKYLFRKEGQNVTLSCEQNLNHDAMYWYRQDPGQGLRLIYYSQIVNDFQKGDIAEGYSVSREKKESFPLTVTSAQKNPTAFYLCASSMLQKQETQYFGPGTRLLVL.

The chain uses TRBV6-5 and TRBJ2-1, with D perhaps TRBD2 (6 bases). Per the germline V gene, CDR1 is MNHEY and CDR2 is SVGAGI. This CDR3 is built from 14 residues. V was trimmed by 0 bases and J by 4 bases, leaving 7 bases between them. CDR3 bases: TGTGCCAGCAGTTACTCGGAGGGATACAATGAGCAGTTCTTC. The encoded protein is CASSYSEGYNEQFF.

The gene calls are TRBV7-6 and TRBJ1-1; D might be TRBD1 (5 bases). Trimming removed 5 bases from V and 0 bases from J, with 19 bases in between. The CDR3 runs 17 residues. Germline V lookup: CDR1 SGHVS, CDR2 FNYEAQ. CDR3: CASSGNRRMGMNTEAFF. The CDR3 DNA is TGTGCCAGCAGCGGAAACAGGCGTATGGGGATGAACACTGAAGCTTTCTTT.

The chain is built from TRBV11-2 and TRBJ1-2, with 9 bases aligning to TRBD1. The CDR3 sequence is 14 residues long. Trimming removed 7 bases from V and 8 bases from J; junction bases left unmatched: 11. From germline, CDR1 is SGHAT and CDR2 FQNNGV. CDR3 in DNA: TGTGCCAGCACATTACACCGACAGGGGGAAGGCTACACCTTC. This encodes CASTLHRQGEGYTF.

In this sample, this clone turned up a few times. V is TRBV6-5 and J is TRBJ1-1; D remains ambiguous. Trimming stripped 10 bases from V and 1 base from J, with 7 bases between. The CDR3 is 11 residues long. Germline lookup yields CDR1 MNHEY and CDR2 SVGAGI. DNA of the CDR3: TGTGCCACCACAGAGAACACTGAAGCTTTCTTT. It is translated as CATTENTEAFF.

This clone was found once. J is TRBJ1-1 and V is TRBV5-6, with D possibly being TRBD1 (5 bases). The V end lost 9 bases, the J end lost 2 bases, and 14 bases lay between the germline ends. Germline-derived CDR1 and CDR2 are SGHDT and YYEEEE. The CDR3 contains 13 residues. CDR3 in amino acids: CATSDTVNTEAFF. The CDR3 coding sequence is TGTGCCACCTCGGACACAGTTAACACTGAAGCTTTCTTT. Complete variable domain (other parts from reference TRBV5-6 and TRBJ1-1): DAGVTQSPTHLIKTRGQQVTLRCSPKSGHDTVSWYQQALGQGPQFIFQYYEEEERQRGNFPDRFSGHQFPNYSSELNVNALLLGDSALYLCATSDTVNTEAFFGQGTRLTVV.

The chain uses TRBV7-8 and TRBJ1-2; 9 positions agree with TRBD1. V gave up 4 bases and J gave up 6 bases; unmatched junction bases: 6. There are 14 residues in the CDR3. Germline values: CDR1 SGHVS, CDR2 FQNEAQ. The CDR3 coding sequence is TGTGCCAGCAGCTCTCAGACAGGGGGGCATGGCTACACCTTC. Its translation is CASSSQTGGHGYTF. Looking up the rest from reference TRBV7-8 and TRBJ1-2 gives the full variable domain: GAGVSQSPRYKVAKRGQDVALRCDPISGHVSLFWYQQALGQGPEFLTYFQNEAQLDKSGLPSDRFFAERPEGSVSTLKIQRTQQEDSAVYLCASSSQTGGHGYTFGSGTRLTVV.

V and J are TRBV12-3 or TRBV12-4 and TRBJ1-2; 7 bases fit TRBD1. CDR3 length equals 13 residues. The trim removed 5 bases at V and 2 bases at J, leaving 2 bases unmatched. The CDR3 is CASSKTGNYGYTF. The CDR3, as DNA: TGTGCCAGCAGTAAGACAGGGAACTATGGCTACACCTTC.

In this sample, this clone turned up a few times. This rearrangement joins TRBV7-2 to TRBJ1-2; D is perhaps TRBD1 (6 bases). Germline V gives CDR1 SGHTA, CDR2 FQGNSA. Trimming pared 0 bases from V and 1 base from J, leaving 9 bases between. This CDR3 has 15 amino acids. CDR3 protein: CASSLAQGLNYGYTF. CDR3 coding DNA: TGTGCCAGCAGCTTAGCGCAGGGGCTTAACTATGGCTACACCTTC.

The chain has TRBV5-1 and TRBJ2-3; 9 bases are a match to TRBD1. The CDR3 sequence is 16 residues long. V dropped 4 bases and J dropped 1; count of bases not matched to a gene: 7. From germline, CDR1 is SGHRS and CDR2 YFSETQ. This CDR3 is CASSPYRDRGTDTQYF. The CDR3 DNA reads TGCGCCAGCAGCCCTTACCGGGACAGGGGCACAGATACGCAGTATTTT.

This sequence joins TRBV2 and TRBJ2-1, with D maybe TRBD1 (5 bases). Germline V gene lookup returns CDR1 SNHLY and CDR2 FYNNEI. The V end was cut by 10 bases, the J end by 12 bases, with 25 bases between. The CDR3 runs 14 residues. CDR3 amino acids: CATSVQGVTVGQFF. Here the CDR3 DNA reads TGTGCCACCTCGGTTCAGGGCGTTACGGTTGGGCAGTTCTTC.

V usage is TRBV7-3 and J usage is TRBJ1-1; D perhaps matches TRBD1 (5 bases). V lost 0 bases to trimming and J lost 0 bases, with 8 bases between them. CDR3 length: 15 residues. Looked up from germline, CDR1 is SGHTA and CDR2 is FQGTGA. The CDR3 loop reads CASSLTGGMNTEAFF. The CDR3 bases are TGTGCCAGCAGCTTAACGGGGGGTATGAACACTGAAGCTTTCTTT. The full variable domain, rest sourced from reference TRBV7-3 and TRBJ1-1, is GAGVSQTPSNKVTEKGKYVELRCDPISGHTALYWYRQSLGQGPEFLIYFQGTGAADDSGLPNDRFFAVRPEGSVSTLKIQRTERGDSAVYLCASSLTGGMNTEAFFGQGTRLTVV.

CDR3 residues: CSAMAGQGPDTQYF. CDR3 sequence (DNA): TGCAGCGCCATGGCGGGACAGGGCCCAGATACGCAGTATTTT. This rearrangement joins TRBV29-1 to TRBJ2-3; 9 bases match TRBD1. In germline, CDR1 is SQVTM, CDR2 ANQGSEA. The CDR3 has 14 residues. V dropped 7 bases and J dropped 4; count of bases not matched to a gene: 9.